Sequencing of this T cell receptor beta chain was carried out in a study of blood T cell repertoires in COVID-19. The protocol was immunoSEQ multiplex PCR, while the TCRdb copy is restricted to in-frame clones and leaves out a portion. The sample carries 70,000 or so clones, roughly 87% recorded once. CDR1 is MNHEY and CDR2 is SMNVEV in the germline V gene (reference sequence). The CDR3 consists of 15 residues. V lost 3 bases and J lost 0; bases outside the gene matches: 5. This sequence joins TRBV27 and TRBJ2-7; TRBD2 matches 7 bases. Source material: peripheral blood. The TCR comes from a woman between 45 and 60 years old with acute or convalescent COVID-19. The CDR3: CASSLAGGGSYEQYF. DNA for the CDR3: TGTGCCAGCAGTTTGGCGGGCGGGGGCTCCTACGAGCAGTACTTC.